This T cell receptor beta chain was sequenced in a study of OX40 agonist ivuxolimab in advanced cancers. Details on this clone: Its target is not known.

Whole-study results and caveats: Antigen targets of the expanded peripheral T cells went undetermined. CD8+ T cells averaged more expanded clones than CD4+.

Clones were sequenced by immunoSEQ multiplex PCR, and TCRdb holds only the in-frame ones, with some missing. Of tens of thousands of clones listed, roughly 89% are singletons. After removal of 4 bases from V and 0 bases from J, the junction contained 13 bases not matched to a gene. Germline V CDR1 and CDR2: MGHRA, YSYEKL. CDR3 length: 20 amino acids. The sequence derives from an adult with an advanced solid tumor such as melanoma, head and neck, liver or kidney cancer. Sequences were derived from CD4+ or CD8+ T cells sorted from blood, sampled in a trial of the OX40 agonist ivuxolimab. The chain carries TRBV4-1 and TRBJ2-3; 13 bases are a match to TRBD2. The CDR3 here is CASSPGTSGTRRTSTDTQYF. The DNA of the CDR3 is TGCGCCAGCAGCCCTGGGACTAGCGGGACCCGTAGGACTAGCACAGATACGCAGTATTTT.